This is a list of T cell receptor beta chains from one sample in a study of blood T cell repertoires in COVID-19. TCRdb's table, derived via immunoSEQ multiplex PCR, lists solely in-frame clones and lacks some. The repertoire holds about 56,000 clones, with roughly 87% as singletons. Material for sequencing was peripheral blood. The source is a woman aged 55-69 years with COVID-19, enrolled during active disease. Each CDR3 is given with its conserved first and last residue. D genes are given only for firm matches. Only part of the rows carry a size: once, few, many, or a class if the clone is expanded.

clone_size d_call j_call v_call cdr3_aa cdr3_nt
once TRBD2 TRBJ2-2 TRBV30 CAWSVTSGPTGELFF TGTGCCTGGAGTGTAACTAGCGGGCCTACCGGGGAGCTGTTTTTT
- TRBD2 TRBJ2-1 TRBV3-1/TRBV3-2 CASSPYSGGANNEQFF TGTGCCAGCAGCCCTTATAGCGGGGGGGCCAACAATGAGCAGTTCTTC
- TRBD2 TRBJ2-7 TRBV5-4 CASSPGGAGTYEQYF TGTGCCAGCAGCCCGGGGGGGGCGGGGACTTACGAGCAGTACTTC
- TRBD1 TRBJ1-6 TRBV10-3 CAISERRQGVYESPLHF TGTGCCATCAGTGAAAGGCGTCAGGGGGTATACGAATCACCCCTCCACTTT
- - TRBJ2-3 TRBV7-8 CASSLVGSLTDTQYF TGTGCCAGCAGCTTAGTGGGTAGCCTCACAGATACGCAGTATTTT
- TRBD1 TRBJ2-2 TRBV7-9 CARDGTGGTGELFF TGTGCCAGAGACGGGACAGGGGGAACCGGGGAGCTGTTTTTT
once - TRBJ2-2 TRBV4-3 CASSQDMSFPGELFF TGCGCCAGCAGCCAAGATATGAGTTTTCCCGGGGAGCTGTTTTTT
- - TRBJ2-1 TRBV7-8 CASSPFGNEQFF TGTGCCAGCAGCCCCTTCGGGAATGAGCAGTTCTTC
- - TRBJ2-2 TRBV9 CASSKPVGPGELFF TGTGCCAGCAGCAAACCAGTTGGCCCCGGGGAGCTGTTTTTT
- - TRBJ1-4 TRBV11-2 CASSLEARDEKLFF TGTGCCAGCAGCTTAGAGGCCAGGGATGAAAAACTGTTTTTT
- - TRBJ2-7 TRBV4-3 CASSHGYEQYF TGCGCCAGCAGCCACGGCTACGAGCAGTACTTC
- TRBD1 TRBJ1-5 TRBV18 CASSPRGQPDNQPQHF TGTGCCAGCTCACCACGGGGACAGCCGGATAATCAGCCCCAGCATTTT
- - TRBJ1-1 TRBV6-2/TRBV6-3 CASSGGSWTEAFF TGTGCCAGCAGTGGAGGGTCGTGGACTGAAGCTTTCTTT
- TRBD2 TRBJ2-3 TRBV4-2 CASSKTSGATDTQYF TGTGCCAGCTCAAAGACTAGCGGGGCCACAGATACGCAGTATTTT
- - TRBJ1-5 TRBV19 CASSTYSGVDQPQHF TGTGCCAGTAGTACATATTCAGGGGTAGATCAGCCCCAGCATTTT
- TRBD2 TRBJ2-3 TRBV24-1 CATSDSGTTTDTQYF TGTGCCACCAGTGATTCCGGGACTACCACAGATACGCAGTATTTT
- TRBD2 TRBJ2-1 TRBV2 CASSAELAGHNEQFF TGTGCCAGCAGTGCGGAACTAGCGGGACACAATGAGCAGTTCTTC
once TRBD1 TRBJ2-7 TRBV6-2/TRBV6-3 CASSAPGQGAYEQYF TGTGCCAGCAGCGCCCCGGGACAGGGGGCATACGAGCAGTACTTC
once - TRBJ2-2 TRBV3-1/TRBV3-2 CASSLGLTNTGELFF TGTGCCAGCAGCCTGGGACTTACGAACACCGGGGAGCTGTTTTTT
- - TRBJ2-7 TRBV6-5 CASRAGPYEQYF TGTGCCAGCCGGGCGGGGCCCTACGAGCAGTACTTC